The entry below describes one T cell receptor (beta chain). A few counts support this clone. The antigen it recognizes is unknown. Base qualities are not recorded, but no much larger clone differs from it by a single base. From each donor, a single peripheral blood sample of around 0.12 L on average was drawn into heparinised tubes. A BD FACSAria II was used to sort naive, central memory, regulatory and stem cell-like memory CD4+ T cells with a panel that included CD45RO, CCR7, CD25, CD127, CD95 and CD27. Every sorted population had a purity above 95%. PBMCs were separated immediately by Lymphoprep density gradient centrifugation and were stained directly, without being cultured. To minimize batch effects, samples were stained and sorted in pairs, one healthy donor with one patient per experiment. Looking up the germline V gene yields CDR1 SGHTA and CDR2 FQGNSA. For this chain, trimming is 3 bases at the V end and 2 bases at the J end, and the number of junction bases without a gene match is 2. The CDR3 spans 15 residues, from the cysteine through the phenylalanine. This entry keeps only the CDR3 DNA: 45 bases, framed from base 1.

All of the isolated RNA was reverse transcribed with the High Capacity cDNA Reverse Transcription Kit, so expressed TCRB transcripts were sequenced. Naive, central memory and regulatory T cell samples underwent deep immunoSEQ sequencing, averaging about 3.3 million total reads per sample. Sorted cells were lysed in RLT buffer and RNA was extracted with DNase-treated RNeasy Micro or Mini kits, depending on cell number. Each cell subset was processed separately to prevent cross-contamination, with patient and healthy donor samples processed together. The immunoSEQ multiplex PCR was used to amplify TCRB sequences from cDNA, generating 87-bp fragments that spanned the CDR3 region. Sequencing of the amplicons was performed on the Illumina HiSeq platform. The paper's processing steps were these. PCR bias was computationally corrected using synthetic template baselines, reads within Hamming distance 2 were collapsed, and singletons that could not be merged were discarded. By aligning reads against IMGT, V, D and J genes, CDR3 length, and insertions or deletions at six rearrangement sites were assigned. Within each subset, clonotype counts were normalized to sorted cell number, after which true diversity and Gini coefficients were computed with the tcR R package. The overlap coefficient, calculated on TCRB nucleotide sequences, was used to measure repertoire sharing. Out-of-frame TCRB sequences from naive cells were analyzed as a proxy for the pre-selection repertoire. The table comes from immuneACCESS by way of TCRdb, which keeps in-frame sequences with V and J called. Part of the clones is missing from these tables; in studies checked, under half for an unresolved V gene and the rest for unknown reasons. V and J calls and clone size are those listed in that table; D and trimming were worked out from the DNA. Present in this sample are approximately 270,000 clones, roughly an eighth of which were seen just once. The top ten clonotypes cover approximately 0.015% of the sample.

This entry is derived from a study of beta chain features in type 1 diabetes (dated by TCRdb to 2016 to 2019). For the study in its entirety: No differences in mean age, gender distribution, total cell number or subset yield were found between patients and healthy donors. A total of about 110,000,000 sorted cells were examined across all samples, and a strong correlation was observed between cell number per subset and RNA yield. Regulatory and stem cell-like memory subsets were isolated from only 8 patients and about 8 healthy donors, whereas naive and central memory subsets came from all 28 donors. In the study, recently diagnosed type 1 diabetes patients and matched healthy donors were compared on the TCRB repertoires of their sorted circulating CD4+ T cell subsets.

Broad study findings and their caveats: A moderate but significant shortening of TCRB CDR3 length was observed in type 1 diabetes patients in all four CD4+ subsets. PCR might favor shorter templates, but patient and control samples were amplified and corrected together, so any skew would affect both groups equally. HLA sub-analyses involved small numbers of individuals, so any influence of HLA type on TCRB rearrangement remained unresolved. Fewer insertions and more nucleotide deletions at VDJ recombination sites were observed in patients with type 1 diabetes, implying thymic rearrangement abnormalities. Because cDNA was sequenced instead of genomic DNA, highly expressing activated cells could be over-represented, though the groups showed no difference in activation or CD3 levels. Naive, central memory and regulatory TCRB repertoires appeared to be more similar among patients than among healthy donors.

The sequence derives from a man aged 25-40 years with type 1 diabetes. The sequencing sample was made of naive CD4+ T cells from blood. The cell subset or site label for this specimen denotes: true naive CD4+ T cells. The rearranged chain carries TRBV7-2 and TRBJ2-1; 9 junctional bases match TRBD1. The DNA reads as follows: TGTGCCAGCAGCTTTACAGGGGGCGCCTACAATGAGCAGTTCTTC. Its protein reads: CASSFTGGAYNEQFF.